These T cell receptor beta chains were read from a single sample in a study of blood T cell repertoires in COVID-19. Profiled with immunoSEQ multiplex PCR; TCRdb holds only in-frame clones, not every one. The sample includes about 230,000 clones, around nine tenths of them seen just once. Sequenced: peripheral blood. The receptors come from a woman aged 55-75 years with acute or convalescent COVID-19. The CDR3 runs from the conserved cysteine through the conserved F or W. A D gene is named only where the DNA matches it firmly. Not every row has a clone size; where given, it reads once, few, many or a size class.

V gene	J gene	D gene	clone size	CDR3 protein	CDR3 DNA
TRBV6-2/TRBV6-3	TRBJ1-4	.	.	CASSYSGQRYEKLFF	TGTGCCAGCAGTTACTCGGGACAACGCTATGAAAAACTGTTTTTT
TRBV6-6	TRBJ1-4	.	.	CASSLGGGGEKLFF	TGTGCCAGCAGCCTCGGGGGAGGAGGAGAAAAACTGTTTTTT
TRBV7-9	TRBJ2-2	TRBD1	.	CASSSGQYTGELFF	TGTGCCAGCAGCTCGGGACAGTACACCGGGGAGCTGTTTTTT
TRBV19	TRBJ1-4	TRBD1	.	CASSQQGATNEKLFF	TGTGCCAGTAGTCAACAGGGGGCAACTAATGAAAAACTGTTTTTT
TRBV27	TRBJ1-2	TRBD1	.	CASRTGQGYGYTF	TGTGCCAGCAGGACGGGACAGGGGTATGGCTACACCTTC
TRBV5-1	TRBJ2-7	.	.	CASSLGVPREQYF	TGCGCCAGCAGTTTGGGGGTTCCGAGGGAGCAGTACTTC
TRBV6-5	TRBJ2-5	TRBD2	.	CASRASGGAKETQYF	TGTGCCAGCAGGGCAAGCGGGGGGGCCAAAGAGACCCAGTACTTC
TRBV5-1	TRBJ1-1	TRBD1	.	CASSSQGVNTEAFF	TGCGCCAGCAGCTCACAGGGGGTGAACACTGAAGCTTTCTTT
TRBV14	TRBJ1-3	.	.	CASSQLLSGTGNTIYF	TGTGCCAGCAGCCAACTATTATCAGGGACTGGAAACACCATATATTTT
TRBV7-3	TRBJ1-1	TRBD1	.	CASSSRQGVEAFF	TGTGCCAGCAGCTCCAGACAGGGGGTCGAAGCTTTCTTT
TRBV7-9	TRBJ2-1	TRBD2	once	CASSLVAGVVSNEQFF	TGTGCCAGCAGCTTAGTGGCGGGAGTCGTCTCCAATGAGCAGTTCTTC
TRBV5-1	TRBJ2-4	TRBD2	.	CASSLAGNPTGTKNIQYF	TGCGCCAGCAGCTTAGCGGGGAATCCGACCGGTACCAAAAACATTCAGTACTTC
TRBV6-2/TRBV6-3	TRBJ2-7	TRBD2	.	CASSGDYPLYEQYF	TGTGCCAGCAGTGGGGACTATCCACTCTACGAGCAGTACTTC
TRBV19	TRBJ2-1	TRBD2	.	CASSETSGSYNEQFF	TGTGCCAGTAGTGAGACTAGCGGGAGCTACAATGAGCAGTTCTTC
TRBV9	TRBJ2-1	TRBD2	.	CASSFSGGPNEQFF	TGTGCCAGCAGCTTTAGCGGGGGGCCGAATGAGCAGTTCTTC
TRBV24-1	TRBJ2-1	TRBD2	.	CATSDPAGGPVNEQFF	TGTGCCACCAGTGATCCAGCGGGAGGCCCGGTCAATGAGCAGTTCTTC
TRBV11-2	TRBJ2-2	TRBD1	.	CASSLTGTNTGELFF	TGTGCCAGCAGTTTGACAGGGACGAACACCGGGGAGCTGTTTTTT
TRBV30	TRBJ1-3	.	.	CAWSGGAGNTIYF	TGTGCCTGGAGTGGGGGAGCTGGAAACACCATATATTTT
TRBV12-3/TRBV12-4	TRBJ1-1	.	.	CASSLGVKGAAFF	TGTGCCAGCAGCCTCGGGGTTAAGGGAGCAGCTTTCTTT
TRBV5-6	TRBJ2-7	.	once	CASSLRGFSYEQYF	TGTGCCAGCAGCTTGAGAGGGTTCTCCTACGAGCAGTACTTC
TRBV18	TRBJ1-3	.	.	CASSRFREDSSAGNTIYF	TGTGCCAGCTCTCGCTTTAGGGAAGACAGTTCGGCTGGAAACACCATATATTTT
TRBV6-2/TRBV6-3	TRBJ1-1	.	.	CASSSRRTEAFF	TGTGCCAGCAGTTCACGGAGAACTGAAGCTTTCTTT
TRBV29-1	TRBJ1-1	.	few	CSVTGSSLSPNLNTEAFF	TGCAGCGTTACAGGGTCGAGCTTGTCTCCAAACCTAAACACTGAAGCTTTCTTT
TRBV5-1	TRBJ2-2	.	.	CASRLDGLNTGELFF	TGCGCCAGCAGGTTGGACGGACTGAACACCGGGGAGCTGTTTTTT
TRBV6-2/TRBV6-3	TRBJ2-7	.	.	CASSYSGRGQVSYEQYF	TGTGCCAGCAGTTACTCGGGGAGGGGACAGGTATCCTACGAGCAGTACTTC
TRBV30	TRBJ1-2	TRBD1	.	CAWSATTTGGRGGYTF	TGTGCCTGGAGTGCTACTACGACAGGGGGCAGAGGGGGCTACACCTTC
TRBV5-4	TRBJ1-6	TRBD1	.	CASSSPGTGVSPLHF	TGTGCCAGCAGCTCGCCCGGGACAGGGGTTTCACCCCTCCACTTT
TRBV28	TRBJ2-7	.	.	CASSLRDAAGLGEQYF	TGTGCCAGCAGTTTAAGGGACGCTGCGGGATTAGGGGAGCAGTACTTC
TRBV6-5	TRBJ1-2	TRBD1	.	CASSYTTGGAGPGYTF	TGTGCCAGCAGTTACACGACAGGGGGCGCGGGACCTGGCTACACCTTC
TRBV7-2	TRBJ2-1	TRBD2	once	CASIISPSGRNEQFF	TGTGCCAGCATAATATCCCCTAGCGGGAGGAATGAGCAGTTCTTC
TRBV9	TRBJ1-1	.	.	CASSVQAENTEAFF	TGTGCCAGCAGCGTACAGGCCGAGAACACTGAAGCTTTCTTT
TRBV7-2	TRBJ2-3	.	.	CASSLDGNTDTQYF	TGTGCCAGCAGCTTAGACGGGAATACAGATACGCAGTATTTT
TRBV28	TRBJ2-1	.	once	CASGSSSYNEQFF	TGTGCCAGCGGTTCCAGCTCCTACAATGAGCAGTTCTTC
TRBV28	TRBJ2-7	TRBD2	.	CASSPLYLAGVSYEQYF	TGTGCCAGCAGTCCCCTTTATCTAGCGGGAGTATCCTACGAGCAGTACTTC
TRBV6-5	TRBJ1-2	.	once	CASIRDGGLNYGYTF	TGTGCCAGCATTCGGGACGGGGGTCTTAACTATGGCTACACCTTC
TRBV7-9	TRBJ1-2	.	.	CASSLTGQGSYGYTF	TGTGCCAGCAGCCTTACGGGACAAGGATCATATGGCTACACCTTC
TRBV11-2	TRBJ2-1	TRBD2	.	CASSLPGLAAYNEQFF	TGTGCCAGCAGCCTCCCGGGACTAGCGGCCTACAATGAGCAGTTCTTC
TRBV24-1	TRBJ2-2	TRBD1	.	CATSDPGGQTSTGELFF	TGTGCCACCAGTGATCCAGGGGGCCAGACTTCCACCGGGGAGCTGTTTTTT
TRBV18	TRBJ1-4	.	.	CASSRTRGTGEKLFF	TGTGCCAGCTCAAGGACCCGGGGAACGGGTGAAAAACTGTTTTTT
TRBV7-2	TRBJ2-3	.	.	CASRGTQRDTQYF	TGTGCCAGCAGAGGGACTCAACGTGATACGCAGTATTTT
TRBV18	TRBJ2-5	TRBD2	.	CASSPGTSGGQETQYF	TGTGCCAGCTCACCGGGGACTAGCGGGGGCCAAGAGACCCAGTACTTC
TRBV5-1	TRBJ2-1	TRBD2	.	CASSFTSGGANEQFF	TGCGCCAGCAGCTTCACTAGCGGGGGGGCTAATGAGCAGTTCTTC
TRBV30	TRBJ1-5	.	.	CAWSVVRGNQPQHF	TGTGCCTGGAGTGTGGTCAGGGGTAATCAGCCCCAGCATTTT
TRBV5-1	TRBJ2-3	TRBD2	once	CASATEVIAGADTQYF	TGCGCCAGCGCCACGGAGGTGATAGCGGGGGCAGATACGCAGTATTTT
TRBV6-5	TRBJ2-7	TRBD1	once	CASSYGQGSGYEQYF	TGTGCCAGCAGTTACGGACAGGGGTCTGGCTACGAGCAGTACTTC
TRBV3-1/TRBV3-2	TRBJ1-4	TRBD1	.	CASSEIGRRGTGAQNEKLFF	TGTGCCAGCAGTGAAATCGGGAGACGGGGGACAGGGGCCCAAAATGAAAAACTGTTTTTT
TRBV7-2	TRBJ2-7	.	.	CASSRTSYEQYF	TGTGCCAGCAGCCGCACTTCCTACGAGCAGTACTTC
TRBV7-2	TRBJ2-7	.	.	CASSSDSFSSYEQYF	TGTGCCAGCAGCTCAGACAGTTTTTCCTCCTACGAGCAGTACTTC
TRBV5-6	TRBJ2-4	.	once	CASSLGPSGILAKNIQYF	TGTGCCAGCAGCTTAGGGCCCTCAGGGATTCTAGCCAAAAACATTCAGTACTTC